One sample yielded the 5 T cell receptor beta chains listed below, sequenced in a study of blood T cell repertoires in COVID-19. Sequenced by immunoSEQ multiplex PCR; TCRdb stores in-frame clones only, minus some. The sample has under 200,000 clones, about four fifths seen once. The sequencing sample was made of peripheral blood. Receptor source: a man between 18 and 35 years old with active or convalescent COVID-19.

The chain uses TRBV4-2 and TRBJ2-2; 11 bases agree with TRBD2. The CDR3 is 19 amino acids. Germline loops: CDR1 LGHNA, CDR2 YNFKEQ. The junction had 13 bases not matched to a gene; V was cut back by 1 base and J by 6 bases. CDR3 amino acids: CASSQGESSGRGSAGELFF. The CDR3 nucleotides are TGTGCCAGCAGCCAAGGGGAGAGTAGCGGGAGGGGGAGTGCCGGGGAGCTGTTTTTT.

The chain uses TRBV3-1 (or the pseudogene TRBV3-2) and TRBJ2-5; D unclear. CDR1 is LGHDT and CDR2 is YNNKEL in the germline V gene (reference sequence). The V gene lost 1 base and the J gene lost 5 bases, with 8 bases spanning the gap. The CDR3 has 13 amino acids. The chain's CDR3 is CASSQGTEETQYF. The CDR3 bases are TGTGCCAGCAGCCAAGGAACAGAGGAGACCCAGTACTTC.

The J gene is TRBJ2-1, the V gene TRBV4-3; 12 nucleotides line up with TRBD2. Germline values: CDR1 LGHNA, CDR2 YSLEER. This CDR3 has 18 amino acids. V lost 0 bases and J lost 4; bases outside the gene matches: 7. CDR3 nucleotide sequence: TGCGCCAGCAGCCAAGATAGGTCCGGACTAGCGGGATACAATGAGCAGTTCTTC. Translation gives CASSQDRSGLAGYNEQFF.

The V gene is TRBV9, the J gene TRBJ2-3, with a possible D match to TRBD2 (6 bases). V lost 4 bases to trimming and J lost 5 bases, with 17 bases between them. Germline CDR1 is SGDLS and CDR2 is YYNGEE. This CDR3 spans 15 amino acids. CDR3 residues: CASSPRRISGDTQYF. In DNA, the CDR3 is TGTGCCAGCAGCCCTCGCCGGATTAGCGGAGATACGCAGTATTTT.

Only one count was recorded for this clone. The chain is built from TRBV10-1 and TRBJ2-5; perhaps TRBD1 as D (6 bases). Deletions cut 1 base from V and 2 bases from J, with 14 bases between. This CDR3 region has 16 residues. The germline CDR1 and CDR2 sequences are WNHNN and SYGVQD (reference sequence). The CDR3 loop reads CASSEFGKGTQETQYF. The DNA of the CDR3 is TGCGCCAGCAGTGAGTTTGGAAAGGGGACACAAGAGACCCAGTACTTC.